This T cell receptor beta chain was found in a study of cytomegalovirus exposure and HLA in healthy donors. General study points: A list of 150 or so TCR beta chains associated with cytomegalovirus was given. Reports indicated that the classifier achieved high specificity and sensitivity in diagnosing cytomegalovirus status.

Looked up from germline, CDR1 is LNHDA and CDR2 is SQIVND (reference sequence). This CDR3 has 18 amino acids. V lost 7 bases and J 0 bases, leaving 23 bases between the germline ends. Generated by immunoSEQ multiplex PCR, the TCRdb table keeps only in-frame clones and is missing some. The repertoire holds tens of thousands of clones, with 90% to 95% as singletons. This clone was seen only once. The antigen is unknown. This clonotype originated in a woman under 30 in good health and CMV-seropositive. The V and J genes are TRBV19 and TRBJ2-3, with D perhaps TRBD2 (6 bases). Sequenced: PBMCs. CDR3: CASTSALARKTSTDTQYF. CDR3 bases: TGTGCCAGTACCTCAGCGCTAGCGAGAAAAACTAGCACAGATACGCAGTATTTT.